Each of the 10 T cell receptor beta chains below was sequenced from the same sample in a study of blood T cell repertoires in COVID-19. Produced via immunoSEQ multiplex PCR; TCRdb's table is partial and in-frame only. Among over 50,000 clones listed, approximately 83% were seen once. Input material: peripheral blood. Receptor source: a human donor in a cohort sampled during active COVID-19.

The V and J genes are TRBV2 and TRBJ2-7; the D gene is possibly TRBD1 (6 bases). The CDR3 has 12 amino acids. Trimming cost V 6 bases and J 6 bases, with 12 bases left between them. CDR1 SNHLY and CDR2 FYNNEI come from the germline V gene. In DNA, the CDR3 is TGTGCCAGCAGGGAACAGGGCGGCGAGCAGTACTTC. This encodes CASREQGGEQYF. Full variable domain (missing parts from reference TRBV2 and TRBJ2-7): EPEVTQTPSHQVTQMGQEVILRCVPISNHLYFYWYRQILGQKVEFLVSFYNNEISEKSEIFDDQFSVERPDGSNFTLKIRSTKLEDSAMYFCASREQGGEQYFGPGTRLTVT.

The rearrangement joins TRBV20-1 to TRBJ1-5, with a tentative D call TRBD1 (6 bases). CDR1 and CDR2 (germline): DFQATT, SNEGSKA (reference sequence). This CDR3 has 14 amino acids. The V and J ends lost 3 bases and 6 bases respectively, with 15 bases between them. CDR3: CSASQGGGAQPQHF. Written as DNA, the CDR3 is TGCAGTGCTAGTCAGGGAGGGGGGGCTCAGCCCCAGCATTTT.

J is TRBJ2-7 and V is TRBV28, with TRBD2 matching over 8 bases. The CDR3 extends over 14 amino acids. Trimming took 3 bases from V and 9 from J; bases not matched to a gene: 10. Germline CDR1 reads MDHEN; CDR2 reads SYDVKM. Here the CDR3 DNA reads TGTGCCAGCAGTTTTGCGGCTAGCGGGTGGGGGCAGTACTTC. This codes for CASSFAASGWGQYF.

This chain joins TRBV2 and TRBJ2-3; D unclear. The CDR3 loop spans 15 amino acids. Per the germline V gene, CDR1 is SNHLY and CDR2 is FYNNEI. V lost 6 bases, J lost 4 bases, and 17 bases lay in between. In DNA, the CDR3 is TGTGCCAGCAGCCGCGCCAGGTCGTCCGCAGATACGCAGTATTTT. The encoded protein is CASSRARSSADTQYF. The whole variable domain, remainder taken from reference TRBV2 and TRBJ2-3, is EPEVTQTPSHQVTQMGQEVILRCVPISNHLYFYWYRQILGQKVEFLVSFYNNEISEKSEIFDDQFSVERPDGSNFTLKIRSTKLEDSAMYFCASSRARSSADTQYFGPGTRLTVL.

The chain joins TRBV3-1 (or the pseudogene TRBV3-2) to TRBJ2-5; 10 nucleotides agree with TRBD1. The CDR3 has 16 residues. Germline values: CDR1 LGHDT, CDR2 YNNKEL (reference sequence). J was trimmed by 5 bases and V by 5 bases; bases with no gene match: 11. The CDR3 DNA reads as TGTGCCAGCAGCACCACCTCAGGACAGGGGGTCGAGACCCAGTACTTC. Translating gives CASSTTSGQGVETQYF.

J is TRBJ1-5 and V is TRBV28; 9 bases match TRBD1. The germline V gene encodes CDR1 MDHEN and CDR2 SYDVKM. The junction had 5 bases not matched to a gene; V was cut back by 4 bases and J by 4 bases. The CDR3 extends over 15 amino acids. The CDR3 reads CASSSRDRANQPQHF. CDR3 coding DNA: TGTGCCAGCAGTTCGCGGGACAGGGCGAATCAGCCCCAGCATTTT.

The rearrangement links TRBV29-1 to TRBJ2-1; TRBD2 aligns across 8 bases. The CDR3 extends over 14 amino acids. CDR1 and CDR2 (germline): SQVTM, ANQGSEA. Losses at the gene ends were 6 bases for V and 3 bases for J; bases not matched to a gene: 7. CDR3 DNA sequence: TGCAGCGTGTTTTCTAGCGGGTTCTACAATGAGCAGTTCTTC. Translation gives CSVFSSGFYNEQFF.

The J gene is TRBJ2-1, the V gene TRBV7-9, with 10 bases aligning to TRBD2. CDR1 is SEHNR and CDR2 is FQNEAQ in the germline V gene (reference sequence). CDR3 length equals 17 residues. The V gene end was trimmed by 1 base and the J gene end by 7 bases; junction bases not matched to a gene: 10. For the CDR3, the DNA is TGTGCCAGCAGCTTAGGTTGGCTAGCGGGAGAAGGTAATGAGCAGTTCTTC. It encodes CASSLGWLAGEGNEQFF. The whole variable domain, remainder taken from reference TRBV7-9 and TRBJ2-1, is DTGVSQNPRHKITKRGQNVTFRCDPISEHNRLYWYRQTLGQGPEFLTYFQNEAQLEKSRLLSDRFSAERPKGSFSTLEIQRTEQGDSAMYLCASSLGWLAGEGNEQFFGPGTRLTVL.

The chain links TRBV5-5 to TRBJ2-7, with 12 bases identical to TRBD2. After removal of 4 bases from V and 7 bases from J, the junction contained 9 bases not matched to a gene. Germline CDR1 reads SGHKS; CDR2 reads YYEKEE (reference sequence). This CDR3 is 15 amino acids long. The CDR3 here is CASSPRLAGEGEQYF. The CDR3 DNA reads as TGTGCCAGCAGCCCTCGACTAGCGGGAGAGGGTGAGCAGTACTTC.

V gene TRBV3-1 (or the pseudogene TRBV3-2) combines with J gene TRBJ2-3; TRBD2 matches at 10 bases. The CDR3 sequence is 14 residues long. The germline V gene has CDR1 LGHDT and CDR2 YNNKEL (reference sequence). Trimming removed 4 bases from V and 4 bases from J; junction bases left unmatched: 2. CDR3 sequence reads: CASSPSGSPDTQYF. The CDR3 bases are TGTGCCAGCAGCCCTAGCGGGAGCCCAGATACGCAGTATTTT.